Shown below are 7 T cell receptor beta chains from a single sample sequenced in a study of T cells in narcolepsy. Method: immunoSEQ multiplex PCR; TCRdb's copy keeps in-frame clones and lacks some. The sample lists 30,000 to 40,000 clones; roughly 87% were seen once. Sequencing was performed on CD45RA- memory CD4+ T cells from PBMCs. All receptors come from a human donor with narcolepsy.

The chain is built from TRBV27 and TRBJ2-3; no definite D call. The CDR3 spans 11 residues. CDR1 and CDR2 (germline): MNHEY, SMNVEV (reference sequence). The germline V and J ends were trimmed by 4 bases and 5 bases, with 4 bases remaining between them. DNA of the CDR3: TGTGCCAGCAGTTCTAGAGATACGCAGTATTTT. Translation gives CASSSRDTQYF.

Only one count was recorded for this clone. The chain carries TRBV11-1 and TRBJ2-5, with 8 bases fitting TRBD1. The germline V gene has CDR1 SGHAT and CDR2 FQDESV (reference sequence). CDR3 length equals 15 residues. V was clipped by 1 base and J by 4 bases; unmatched bases: 5. CDR3 nucleotide sequence: TGTGCCAGCAGCTTAGGACAGGGGCTCGGAGAGACCCAGTACTTC. Its protein is CASSLGQGLGETQYF.

This clone came up a few times. The CDR3 sequence is CASKGQGINQPQHF. CDR3 DNA sequence: TGTGCCAGCAAGGGACAGGGGATCAATCAGCCCCAGCATTTT. The chain carries TRBV6-5 and TRBJ1-5; 10 bases are a match to TRBD1. Per the germline V gene, CDR1 is MNHEY and CDR2 is SVGAGI. Unmatched junction bases numbered 3, after V lost 7 bases and J lost 3 bases. The CDR3 covers 14 residues.

This clone was recorded a few times. The V gene is TRBV4-1, the J gene TRBJ1-2; D is unclear. The CDR3 contains 17 residues. V lost 0 bases, J lost 4 bases, and 18 bases lay in between. CDR1 is MGHRA, CDR2 YSYEKL, per germline. CDR3: CASSQDTLAGMFYGYTF. CDR3 nucleotide sequence: TGCGCCAGCAGCCAAGATACATTAGCGGGGATGTTCTATGGCTACACCTTC.

The V call is TRBV15, the J call TRBJ1-4; 7 bases fit TRBD1. Germline assignment: CDR1 LNHNV and CDR2 YYDKDF (reference sequence). V lost 4 bases and J lost 4; bases outside the gene matches: 6. The CDR3 totals 15 residues. This chain's CDR3 is CATSINGDSNEKLFF. The CDR3 region has the DNA TGTGCCACCAGCATAAATGGGGACAGTAATGAAAAACTGTTTTTT.

This chain links TRBV18 with TRBJ2-7, with a tentative D call TRBD2 (6 bases). This CDR3 contains 15 residues. The germline V gene encodes CDR1 KGHSH and CDR2 LQKENI. V lost 6 bases and J 1 base, leaving 16 bases between the germline ends. In DNA, the CDR3 is TGTGCCAGCTCCCAAAGCGGGTCCCTTTCCTACGAGCAGTACTTC. Translated: CASSQSGSLSYEQYF.

The V gene is TRBV28, the J gene TRBJ1-5, with a weak D call TRBD1 (5 bases). Deletions cut 2 bases from V and 3 bases from J, with 11 bases between. The CDR3 runs to 15 residues. CDR1 and CDR2 (germline): MDHEN, SYDVKM. The chain's CDR3 is CASSLGTWANQPQHF. CDR3 DNA sequence: TGTGCCAGCAGTTTAGGGACGTGGGCCAATCAGCCCCAGCATTTT.